The clone carrying this TCR beta chain was found many times. Its antigen is unknown. Samples each had at least 6 micrograms of total RNA extracted. Alongside a J-beta primer mix, a sample-barcoded 5' primer served in a second PCR lasting about 7 to 11 cycles. TCRdb itself ran the 5' RACE reads through MiXCR, one entry per CDR3 protein. Of approximately 810,000 distinct CDR3 sequences listed, under 30% are singletons. This sample stems from a study of blood T cells in healthy people across ages. From germline, CDR1 is ENHRY and CDR2 SYGVKD. V trimming: 6 bases; J trimming: 5 bases; junction bases outside the gene matches: 6. This CDR3 has 13 residues. General study results and limits: Both naive CD4+ cell counts and diversity were greater in long-lived donors than in aged donors.

The rearrangement joins TRBV10-3 to TRBJ1-2; 7 bases match TRBD1. The receptor was derived from a woman older than 75 in good health. The sequenced sample was blood. The CDR3 nucleotides are TGTGCCATCAGGGGGGGACAGACTTATGGCTACACCTTC. Translated: CAIRGGQTYGYTF.